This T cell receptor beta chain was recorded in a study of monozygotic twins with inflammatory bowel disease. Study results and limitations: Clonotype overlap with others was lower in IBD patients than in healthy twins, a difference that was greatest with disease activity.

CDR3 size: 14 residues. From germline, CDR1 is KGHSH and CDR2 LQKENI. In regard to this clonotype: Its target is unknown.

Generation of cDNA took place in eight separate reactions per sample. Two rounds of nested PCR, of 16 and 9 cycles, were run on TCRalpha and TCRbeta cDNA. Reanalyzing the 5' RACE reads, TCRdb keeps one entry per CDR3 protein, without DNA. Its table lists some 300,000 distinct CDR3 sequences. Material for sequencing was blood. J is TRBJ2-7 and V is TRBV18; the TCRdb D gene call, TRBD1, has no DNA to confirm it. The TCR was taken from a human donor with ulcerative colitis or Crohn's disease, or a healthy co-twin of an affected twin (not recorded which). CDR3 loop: CASSQGGPSYEQYF.